One and the same sample provided the 18 T cell receptor beta chains below, sequenced in a study of regulatory T cells in long-lasting Graves disease. iRepertoire HTBI primers and Arm-PCR of CDR3 regions built TCR beta libraries. TCRdb used MiXCR to reprocess the multiplex PCR reads, holding one entry per CDR3 protein. The table has 650,000 to 850,000 distinct CDR3 sequences, approximately 31% seen once; the top ten hold about 42%. Time point: persistent/refractory GD, antithyroid drugs over 5 years with positive TRAb. With RNA extracted from PBMCs as input, the TCR library was made. The source was peripheral blood mononuclear cells (PBMCs), collected when the disease was refractory, from a patient treated with antithyroid drugs. These receptors all stem from a female donor with Graves disease.

There are many counts of this clonotype. The rearrangement uses TRBV27 and TRBJ2-7; D perhaps matches TRBD2 (6 bases). CDR1 is MNHEY, CDR2 SMNVEV, per germline (reference sequence). The V gene lost 0 bases and the J gene lost 6 bases, with 9 bases spanning the gap. The CDR3 runs to 13 residues. The CDR3 nucleotides are TGTGCCAGCAGTTTATCGCGGGATACCGAGCAGTACTTC. Translated: CASSLSRDTEQYF.

V gene TRBV12-3 or TRBV12-4 combines with J gene TRBJ1-4, with D unclear. Trimming left V 3 bases short and J 8 bases short, with 16 bases between. The CDR3 totals 15 residues. The CDR3 loop is CASSFLGVFREKLFF. The CDR3 region has the DNA TGTGCCAGCAGTTTCTTAGGAGTTTTTCGGGAAAAACTGTTTTTT.

The chain combines TRBV19 with TRBJ1-1; TRBD1 matches at 10 bases. The CDR3 is made up of 16 amino acids. V gave up 6 bases and J gave up 1 base; unmatched junction bases: 8. The V gene's germline CDR1 is LNHDA and CDR2 SQIVND (reference sequence). In DNA, the CDR3 is TGTGCCAGTAGCATCGTCGGACAGGGGGGGAACACTGAAGCTTTCTTT. Its protein is CASSIVGQGGNTEAFF.

The V gene is TRBV19, the J gene TRBJ2-7; 9 nucleotides match TRBD2. J gave up 2 bases and V 3 bases, and 2 bases lay outside the gene matches. The CDR3 is made up of 14 amino acids. CDR1 and CDR2 from the germline V gene are LNHDA and SQIVND (reference sequence). The CDR3 coding sequence is TGTGCCAGTAGTATGGCGGGAGGGCCCTACGAGCAGTACTTC. It codes for CASSMAGGPYEQYF.

The chain employs TRBV5-1 and TRBJ2-7, with D possibly matching TRBD2 (6 bases). The V and J ends lost 2 bases and 5 bases respectively, with 14 bases between them. The CDR3 sequence is 14 residues long. Per the germline V gene, CDR1 is SGHRS and CDR2 is YFSETQ. The CDR3 nucleotides are TGCGCCAGCAGCTTAAGTGGGAGGTCCGACGAGCAGTACTTC. It specifies CASSLSGRSDEQYF. Looking up the rest from reference TRBV5-1 and TRBJ2-7 gives the full variable domain: KAGVTQTPRYLIKTRGQQVTLSCSPISGHRSVSWYQQTPGQGLQFLFEYFSETQRNKGNFPGRFSGRQFSNSRSEMNVSTLELGDSALYLCASSLSGRSDEQYFGPGTRLTVT.

The chain links TRBV6-2 or TRBV6-3 to TRBJ1-1, with a tentative D call TRBD1 (6 bases). The CDR3 spans 15 residues. CDR1 and CDR2 from the germline V gene are MNHEY and SVGEGT. Trimming left V 0 bases short and J 1 base short, with 9 bases between. DNA of the CDR3: TGTGCCAGCAGTTACTCCGGGACAAGGAACACTGAAGCTTTCTTT. It yields the protein CASSYSGTRNTEAFF.

The chain joins TRBV29-1 to TRBJ2-2, with 12 positions matching TRBD2. Per germline, CDR1 SQVTM and CDR2 ANQGSEA. V lost 4 bases and J lost 6; bases outside the gene matches: 6. The CDR3 runs 15 residues. CDR3 sequence (DNA): TGCAGCGTTGGGGGGACTAGCGGGTTTTCCGGGGAGCTGTTTTTT. Amino acids: CSVGGTSGFSGELFF.

This clonotype was counted between two and nine times. This chain uses TRBV5-1 with TRBJ1-2; no definite D call. The length of the CDR3 is 14 residues. CDR1 is SGHRS and CDR2 is YFSETQ in the germline V gene. V dropped 4 bases and J dropped 4 bases, with 14 bases sitting between them. CDR3 DNA sequence: TGCGCCAGCAGCCGATCTGAGGGCGGCTATGGCTACACCTTC. It yields the protein CASSRSEGGYGYTF.

This clonotype was counted a few times. J is TRBJ2-1 and V is TRBV12-3 or TRBV12-4; TRBD2 is a possible D gene (6 bases). V lost 3 bases and J 5 bases, leaving 17 bases between the germline ends. This CDR3 is built from 16 residues. Here the CDR3 reads CASSLERGVIHNEQFF. The CDR3 DNA reads TGTGCCAGCAGTTTGGAACGCGGGGTGATCCACAATGAGCAGTTCTTC.

The chain couples TRBV19 to TRBJ2-2; 8 positions agree with TRBD1. This CDR3 contains 15 residues. Germline V gives CDR1 LNHDA, CDR2 SQIVND (reference sequence). V lost 2 bases, J lost 6 bases, and 5 bases stayed unmatched. The CDR3 bases are TGTGCCAGTAGTATAATTGGACAGGGAGCCGGGGAGCTGTTTTTT. It specifies CASSIIGQGAGELFF. Drawing the rest from reference TRBV19 and TRBJ2-2, the complete variable domain is DGGITQSPKYLFRKEGQNVTLSCEQNLNHDAMYWYRQDPGQGLRLIYYSQIVNDFQKGDIAEGYSVSREKKESFPLTVTSAQKNPTAFYLCASSIIGQGAGELFFGEGSRLTVL.

This clonotype was picked up one time. The chain uses TRBV10-3 and TRBJ2-2; D remains unclear. Per germline, CDR1 ENHRY and CDR2 SYGVKD. Between the trimmed V and J ends, which lost 2 bases and 4 bases, there was a span of 14 bases. This CDR3 is built from 16 residues. CDR3 in DNA: TGTGCCATCAGTGAGCCAAGCGCTATTCGCACCGGGGAGCTGTTTTTT. It is translated as CAISEPSAIRTGELFF.

In this sample, this clonotype turned up a few times. The chain carries TRBV28 and TRBJ2-7; TRBD2 matches 8 bases. The CDR3 runs to 14 residues. CDR1 and CDR2 from the germline V gene are MDHEN and SYDVKM. J lost 2 bases, V lost 8 bases, and 8 bases had no gene match. CDR3 DNA: TGTGCCAGCGGAGAGACTAGCGTTACCTACGAGCAGTACTTC. Translation gives CASGETSVTYEQYF.

The chain joins TRBV7-9 to TRBJ1-3; tentative D call: TRBD1 (6 bases). Germline V gene sequence: CDR1 SEHNR, CDR2 FQNEAQ (reference sequence). The CDR3 length is 16 residues. The ends were cut back, 7 bases at V and 0 bases at J, with 16 bases in the middle. CDR3 sequence (DNA): TGTGCCAGCACCCCCGCCGGGACAATCTCTGGAAACACCATATATTTT. It yields the protein CASTPAGTISGNTIYF.

This clonotype has just a few counts. The chain carries TRBV6-2 or TRBV6-3 and TRBJ2-5; TRBD1 aligns across 8 bases. This CDR3 has 16 residues. The germline gives CDR1 MNHEY, CDR2 SVGEGT. The J segment lost 3 bases and the V segment lost 2 bases, leaving 8 bases of the junction unmatched. The CDR3 region has the DNA TGTGCCAGCAGTTACCCCGGACAGGGCCCTAAAGAGACCCAGTACTTC. Amino acid sequence: CASSYPGQGPKETQYF.

This clonotype turned up a few times. V usage is TRBV19 and J usage is TRBJ1-5; D not resolved. CDR3 length: 16 residues. V lost 8 bases and J 0 bases, leaving 17 bases between the germline ends. Per germline, CDR1 LNHDA and CDR2 SQIVND (reference sequence). The CDR3 DNA reads as TGTGCCAGTCACCTCTCGGGCAGGTATAGCAATCAGCCCCAGCATTTT. Encoded protein: CASHLSGRYSNQPQHF.

CDR3 sequence (DNA): TGTGCCTGGAGTGGAGAGGGGCTTCAGTACTTC. It encodes CAWSGEGLQYF. J is TRBJ2-4 and V is TRBV30, with D perhaps matching TRBD1 or TRBD2 (5 bases each). The CDR3 is 11 amino acids. Per germline, CDR1 GTSNPN and CDR2 SVGIG (reference sequence). V lost 1 base, J lost 11 bases, and 9 bases lay in between.

Concerning this clonotype: It may be a read error: a sequence one base away is much more abundant. The rearrangement uses TRBV28 and TRBJ1-2; a possible D gene is TRBD1 (5 bases). The germline V gene has CDR1 MDHEN and CDR2 SYDVKM. This CDR3 region has 14 residues. Trimming took off 11 bases at V and 8 bases at J, with 24 bases between the two ends. The CDR3 coding sequence is TGTGCCGGCCTGGGGGGACGGGGATATGGGGGCTACACCTTC. Amino acid sequence: CAGLGGRGYGGYTF.

The V gene is TRBV20-1, the J gene TRBJ2-2; the match to TRBD1 covers 8 bases. The V gene end was trimmed by 4 bases and the J gene end by 2 bases; junction bases not matched to a gene: 0. Germline-derived CDR1 and CDR2 are DFQATT and SNEGSKA (reference sequence). This CDR3 comprises 13 residues. CDR3 DNA sequence: TGCAGTGCTACAGGGGGCAACACCGGGGAGCTGTTTTTT. This gives the protein CSATGGNTGELFF.